Listed below are T cell receptor beta chains from one sample, sequenced in a study of cytomegalovirus exposure and HLA in healthy donors. Sequencing was performed with immunoSEQ multiplex PCR; in TCRdb, only in-frame clones are kept and a portion is missing. The sample includes over 55,000 clones, roughly 90% of them seen just once. Source material: PBMCs. Receptors were obtained from a man aged 18 to 29 in good health and CMV-seronegative. Each CDR3 is given with its conserved first and last residue. The D gene is left open where the match is weak. Some rows have no size entry. The others give once, few or many, or a class for an expanded clone.

TGCGCCAGCAGCGCCTATGGGACAGGGGAATACGATGAGCAGTTCTTC,CASSAYGTGEYDEQFF,-,TRBJ2-1,TRBD1,TRBV5-1
TGTGCCAGCAGTTTCACCGAGATGAACACTGAAGCTTTCTTT,CASSFTEMNTEAFF,-,TRBJ1-1,-,TRBV28
TGTGCCAGCAGCTTGTATCCAGCGGGAGCCGGAGAAGATACGCAGTATTTT,CASSLYPAGAGEDTQYF,-,TRBJ2-3,TRBD2,TRBV5-5
TGCAGCGCCCTGCGGGCGGTGACTGAAGCTTTCTTT,CSALRAVTEAFF,once,TRBJ1-1,-,TRBV29-1
TGTGCCAGCAGTCAGGACAGGGTCGGGAACACTGAAGCTTTCTTT,CASSQDRVGNTEAFF,few,TRBJ1-1,TRBD1,TRBV6-5
TGTGCAAGTCGCTTAGGGACAGGGGGCACCGGGGAGCTGTTTTTT,CASRLGTGGTGELFF,-,TRBJ2-2,-,TRBV12-2
TGTGCCAGCAGCCCTTTGGGCAGGGGAAATGGCTACACCTTC,CASSPLGRGNGYTF,-,TRBJ1-2,-,TRBV27
TGTGCCAGCAGCTTAGAAGTTTCCAGTAACGAGTACTTC,CASSLEVSSNEYF,-,TRBJ2-7,-,TRBV7-8
TGTGCCAGCAGTAACACGGTTAACAGGGGCTACACCTTC,CASSNTVNRGYTF,-,TRBJ1-2,-,TRBV6-6
TGTGCCAGCAGCTTAGCAGGGGTTTCGGTCACTAATGAAAAACTGTTTTTT,CASSLAGVSVTNEKLFF,-,TRBJ1-4,-,TRBV7-9
TGTGCCAGCAGCGGGAGGGCTGTGGATGAGCAGTTCTTC,CASSGRAVDEQFF,-,TRBJ2-1,TRBD2,TRBV28
TGTGCCAGCTCAGCTGCGAACAGGGGGCTACGAAACACCATATATTTT,CASSAANRGLRNTIYF,-,TRBJ1-3,TRBD1,TRBV18
TGTGCCAGCAGCGTCGAGGGAGCCCACACAGATACGCAGTATTTT,CASSVEGAHTDTQYF,-,TRBJ2-3,-,TRBV9
TGTGCCAGCAAATATGAGGGCAATCAGCCCCAGCATTTT,CASKYEGNQPQHF,-,TRBJ1-5,-,TRBV2
TGTGCCAGCAGCTCCAACAGGGGGGGGTCTGAGCAGTTCTTC,CASSSNRGGSEQFF,-,TRBJ2-1,-,TRBV7-8
TGCGCCAGCAGACCGGGACATTCGAACACCGGGGAGCTGTTTTTT,CASRPGHSNTGELFF,-,TRBJ2-2,-,TRBV5-1
TGTGCCAGCAGTTTCCCTCGGACAGGGCCCGGCGAGCAGTACTTC,CASSFPRTGPGEQYF,-,TRBJ2-7,TRBD1,TRBV6-6
TGTGCCACCGACGCGGGAGGGACAGACAATGAGCAGTTCTTC,CATDAGGTDNEQFF,-,TRBJ2-1,TRBD2,TRBV15
TGTGCCAGCGGGGGGTGGGGTCATGAAAAACTGTTTTTT,CASGGWGHEKLFF,-,TRBJ1-4,-,TRBV6-1
TGTGCCAGCAGCCCCCCCGGACACCTTTACGAGCAGTACTTC,CASSPPGHLYEQYF,-,TRBJ2-7,-,TRBV28
TGTGCCAGCAGCTTAAGCACTAGCGGGAGCCCTTGGGATCTGTTTTTT,CASSLSTSGSPWDLFF,-,TRBJ2-2,TRBD2,TRBV7-9
TGTGCCTGGGAGGGACAGCAAGACAATGAAAAACTGTTTTTT,CAWEGQQDNEKLFF,-,TRBJ1-4,TRBD1,TRBV30
TGCGCCAGCAGTGAGATGCCACCGAGCTCCTACAATGAGCAGTTCTTC,CASSEMPPSSYNEQFF,-,TRBJ2-1,-,TRBV10-1
TGTGCCAGCAGCTTGTCGGGTAGCTCCTACAATGAGCAGTTCTTC,CASSLSGSSYNEQFF,-,TRBJ2-1,-,TRBV5-8
TGTGCCAGCAGTGAAAGGGCGGGACGGTCCAAGGAGACCCAGTACTTC,CASSERAGRSKETQYF,-,TRBJ2-5,-,TRBV2
TGTGCCAGCAGTGATGAACAGGGGGTCACTGAAGCTTTCTTT,CASSDEQGVTEAFF,-,TRBJ1-1,TRBD1,TRBV2
TGTGCCAGCAGTTCCGCTGAAGGCAGGAAGGCTTTCTTT,CASSSAEGRKAFF,-,TRBJ1-1,-,TRBV27
TGTGCCAGCAGCTTAGTGATGGGACTAGCAGGGGGGAGCTCCTACGAGCAGTACTTC,CASSLVMGLAGGSSYEQYF,once,TRBJ2-7,TRBD2,TRBV7-9
TGCAGCGTTGATTCAGGACAGTTTAATGGCTACACCTTC,CSVDSGQFNGYTF,-,TRBJ1-2,-,TRBV29-1